This paragraph reports one T cell receptor (beta chain). The antigen is undetermined. The assay was immunoSEQ multiplex PCR, and TCRdb's table has in-frame clones only and misses some. This table holds fewer than 800,000 clones, around 90% found once. Treatment defined: some 19 received Ad26.COV2.S at low or high dose, single or two shots; five or six received placebo; per-sample allocation not given. Sampling was done on day 63 after the first vaccine or placebo injection. The data are from a study of Ad26.COV2.S vaccination and SARS-CoV-2 variants. For the study at large: A COV1001 Ad26.COV2.S trial-arm participant provided the sample. Ad26.COV2.S was injected intramuscularly once or twice, 56 days apart. Study results and caveats: With respect to non-spike TCR breadth, vaccine and placebo recipients were similar.

The V end lost 2 bases, the J end lost 2 bases, and 10 bases lay between the germline ends. Looked up from germline, CDR1 is GTSNPN and CDR2 is SVGIG (reference sequence). The CDR3 contains 13 residues. The TCR was taken from a person aged 18-60 years who received the Ad26.COV2.S COVID-19 vaccine or a placebo. The specimen was peripheral blood, collected in a trial of Ad26.COV2.S vaccine versus placebo. The genes are TRBV30 and TRBJ2-7; D perhaps matches TRBD1 (6 bases). CDR3 in amino acids: CAWSTTGPYEQYF. CDR3 bases: TGTGCCTGGAGTACTACAGGGCCCTACGAGCAGTACTTC.